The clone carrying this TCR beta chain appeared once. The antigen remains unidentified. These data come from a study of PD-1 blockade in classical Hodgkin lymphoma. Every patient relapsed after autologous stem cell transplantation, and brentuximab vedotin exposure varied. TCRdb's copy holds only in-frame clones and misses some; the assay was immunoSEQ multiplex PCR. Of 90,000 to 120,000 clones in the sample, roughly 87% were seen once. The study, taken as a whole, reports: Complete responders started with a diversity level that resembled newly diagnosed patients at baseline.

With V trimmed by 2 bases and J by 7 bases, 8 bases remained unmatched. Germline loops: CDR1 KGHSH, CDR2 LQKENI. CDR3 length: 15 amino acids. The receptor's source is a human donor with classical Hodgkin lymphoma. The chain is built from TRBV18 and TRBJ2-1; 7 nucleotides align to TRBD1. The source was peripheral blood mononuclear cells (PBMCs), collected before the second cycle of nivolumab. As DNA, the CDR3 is TGTGCCAGCTCACCAGCCAGGGGGAACAGGAATGAGCAGTTCTTC. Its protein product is CASSPARGNRNEQFF.